This T cell receptor beta chain was captured in a study of blood T cell repertoires in COVID-19. Turning to the study itself: Some COVID-19 samples were acute and others convalescent; all came from the United States, Italy and Spain. T cells, B-cell-depleted T cells, or PBMCs supplied cDNA or gDNA.

While infection was still active, Seattle patients were enrolled and then followed longitudinally. V lost 1 base and J lost 4, with 2 bases in between. Germline V gene sequence: CDR1 MDHEN, CDR2 SYDVKM. The length of the CDR3 is 12 residues. Methods used by the authors: Estimated nucleated cell counts came from reference gene primer amplification. TCRdb's copy holds only in-frame clones and misses some; the assay was immunoSEQ multiplex PCR. D and trimming come from the DNA, and the V and J calls and clone size come from that table. Here the sample spans 300,000 or so clones, approximately 93% being singletons.

This TCR came from a woman aged 25 to 45 with COVID-19, enrolled during active disease. The rearrangement joins TRBV28 to TRBJ1-3; no reliable D call. Sequencing input: peripheral blood. The chain's CDR3 is CASSLSGNTIYF. In nucleotides, the CDR3 is TGTGCCAGCAGTTTATCAGGAAACACCATATATTTT.